The 4 T cell receptor beta chains below all came from one sample that was sequenced in a study of radiation and T cells in renal cell carcinoma. Stated time point: blood 2 weeks post-SBRT. Treatment of the sample: 15 Gy SBRT to primary tumor, nephrectomy 4 weeks later. TCRdb's copy holds only in-frame clones and misses some; the assay was immunoSEQ multiplex PCR. The sample consists of 100,000 to 150,000 clones, 65% to 85% of them appearing once. The sample here was blood, taken from a patient whose treatment included radiotherapy and nephrectomy. The receptors were sampled from a man aged 50-60 years with renal cell carcinoma.

The genes are TRBV7-2 and TRBJ1-5, with 7 bases fitting TRBD1. J lost 0 bases, V lost 5 bases, and 10 bases had no gene match. The CDR3 extends over 17 amino acids. Germline-derived CDR1 and CDR2 are SGHTA and FQGNSA. The CDR3 coding sequence is TGTGCCAGCAGCCCCAAGGACAGGCGGTATAGCAATCAGCCCCAGCATTTT. It translates to CASSPKDRRYSNQPQHF.

The V call is TRBV7-9, the J call TRBJ2-7; no reliable D call. Germline lookup yields CDR1 SEHNR and CDR2 FQNEAQ (reference sequence). The CDR3 sequence is 12 residues long. V lost 5 bases and J 0 bases, leaving 5 bases between the germline ends. CDR3 sequence reads: CASSLSSYEQYF. CDR3 coding DNA: TGTGCCAGCAGCCTAAGCTCCTACGAGCAGTACTTC. Supplemented by reference TRBV7-9 and TRBJ2-7, the full variable domain reads DTGVSQNPRHKITKRGQNVTFRCDPISEHNRLYWYRQTLGQGPEFLTYFQNEAQLEKSRLLSDRFSAERPKGSFSTLEIQRTEQGDSAMYLCASSLSSYEQYFGPGTRLTVT.

The V gene is TRBV10-3, the J gene TRBJ1-2, with TRBD1 identical over 10 bases. The CDR3 runs 15 residues. With 10 bases clipped from V and 4 bases from J, the junction kept 12 bases outside the gene matches. The germline V gene has CDR1 ENHRY and CDR2 SYGVKD. CDR3 amino acids: CASTNTGTGAYGYTF. CDR3 DNA: TGTGCCAGCACTAATACCGGGACAGGGGCCTATGGCTACACCTTC.

Worth noting for this clone: A far larger clone is only one base removed, so a read error is likely. Other DNA sequences of this sample code for an identical CDR3. The chain uses TRBV5-1 and TRBJ2-7, with no clear D. V dropped 2 bases and J dropped 3 bases, with 3 bases sitting between them. Germline V lookup: CDR1 SGHRS, CDR2 YFSETQ. This CDR3 is 11 amino acids long. CDR3 sequence reads: CASSLNYEQYF. The CDR3 DNA reads TGCGCCAGCAGCTTAAACTACGAGCAGTACTTC.